The following is a T cell receptor beta chain sequence with its context. The target of this receptor is not known. Base qualities are not at hand, and no much larger clone is one base apart. These data originate in a study of human T cells and chemical hapten exposure (dated by TCRdb to 2020 to 2023). About the study as a whole: For sensitization, 2% DPC in acetone was applied to an approximately 2 cm by approximately 2 cm area of upper inner arm skin. Twenty-nine alopecia patients gave blood for TCR sequencing at one to four time points (pre-sensitization, 2, 6 and 24 weeks). Throughout the approximately 25-week study period, patients were also given weekly therapeutic DPC doses on the scalp. Most of the patients in the cohort were female, and the cohort covered alopecia areata with under or over 50% scalp involvement, alopecia totalis and alopecia universalis. Patient blood was sampled pre-sensitization (week 0) and at 2, 6 and about 24 weeks after DPC sensitization. Libraries were combined into a pool for sequencing, and differences in TCR yield between samples came mainly from small differences in library volumes within the pool. Patch tests used Finn chambers with 0.01% DPC on the upper back, scored after 6 days by International Contact Dermatitis Research Group standards. Peripheral blood TCR repertoire changes were tracked in vivo in alopecia patients during primary and secondary sensitization to the hapten diphenylcyclopropenone (DPC).

The full study reports these points: Compared with pre-sensitization or healthy control sets, expanded TCRs formed significantly more large CDR3 similarity clusters, which is consistent with antigen-driven responses. After repeated subsampling, changes were observed in the strength of the expansion versus patch-test correlation and in the threshold at which the correlation became significant. A positive correlation was found between the number of PT1 expanded TCRs and patch test score, with significance reached at thresholds 8, 16 and 32 but not 4. Because all patients had alopecia, a presumed autoimmune disease, the immune response of the patients might differ from that of healthy individuals. The number of TCRs above 1 in 1000 frequency did not change with DPC sensitization; there was no evidence of global repertoire structure alterations.

The library was built by means of RACE. Sequencing was performed on a NextSeq 500. During library preparation, unique molecular identifiers were attached to individual cDNA molecules so that TCRs could be counted quantitatively and reproducibly. From each blood RNA sample, both TCR alpha and TCR beta chains were sequenced. As for how the authors treated the data: Samples had a median of approximately 96,000 TCRs, with a range from roughly 23,224 to 700,000. V, J and CDR3 annotation of the TCR reads was carried out using the Decombinator software suite. For the PS versus PT1 abundance plots, all samples were subsampled to the same number of TCRs (28,000). Expanded TCRs were defined as absent before sensitization and observed at least eight times at the 2-week time point. TCRdb ran its own pipeline on the public reads, namely fastp trimming at Q25 and MiXCR clone calling, and kept in-frame beta chains. Identical CDR3 proteins give one entry, which carries the most common genes and DNA. The V and J calls and clone size come from TCRdb's table, not from the authors' own analysis. The sample table shows about 270,000 distinct CDR3 sequences, and roughly 7.7% are seen once. The top ten clonotypes cover about 1.2% of the sample.

Including the terminal cysteine and phenylalanine, the CDR3 comprises 17 residues. The sequence is cut down to CDR3 DNA, 51 bases in frame from base 1. The junction carries 12 bases between V and J, which are trimmed by 0 bases and 0 bases respectively. CDR1 and CDR2 are drawn from the germline V gene: SGHVS, FQNEAQ. According to the study, the label for this sample's time point signals: pre-sensitization, week 0. The treatment or condition label here, explained by the study, means: therapeutic diphenylcyclopropenone sensitization with weekly scalp DPC. At every patch-test visit, the blood draw took place before the patch test was put on. Patients were considered eligible if aged 18 to 70, diagnosed with alopecia and deemed suitable for DPC therapy, and patients were excluded if pregnant. Total RNA was extracted from unfractionated whole blood that had been collected in Tempus Blood RNA tubes.

The input for sequencing was whole blood, taken in connection with sensitization to the hapten diphenylcyclopropenone (DPC). The rearranged segments are TRBV7-8 and TRBJ2-4; the D gene is perhaps TRBD2, on 6 matching bases. This clonotype was sampled from a man aged 18 to 30 with alopecia areata. Some clones in this sample may be carry-over from other donors' samples. The CDR3 region has the sequence CASSLARDGLAKNIQYF. The sequenced DNA: TGTGCCAGCAGCTTAGCGCGGGACGGACTAGCCAAAAACATTCAGTACTTC. Extended through the reference TRBV7-8 and TRBJ2-4 proteins, this CDR3 yields the full variable domain: GAGVSQSPRYKVAKRGQDVALRCDPISGHVSLFWYQQALGQGPEFLTYFQNEAQLDKSGLPSDRFFAERPEGSVSTLKIQRTQQEDSAVYLCASSLARDGLAKNIQYFGAGTRLSVL.